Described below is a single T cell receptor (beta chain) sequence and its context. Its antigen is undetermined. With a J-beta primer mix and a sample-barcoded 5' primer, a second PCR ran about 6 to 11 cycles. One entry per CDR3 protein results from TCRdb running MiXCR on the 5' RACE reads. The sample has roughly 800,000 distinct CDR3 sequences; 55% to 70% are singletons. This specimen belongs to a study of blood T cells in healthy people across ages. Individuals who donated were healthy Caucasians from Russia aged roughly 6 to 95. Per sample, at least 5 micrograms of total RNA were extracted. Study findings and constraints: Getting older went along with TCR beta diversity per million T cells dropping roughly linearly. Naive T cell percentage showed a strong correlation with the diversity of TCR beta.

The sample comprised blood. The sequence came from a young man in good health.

CDR3 loop: CASSPMVTRVNYEQYF. The CDR3 DNA reads as TGTGCCAGCTCACCGATGGTGACAAGGGTCAATTACGAGCAGTACTTC. This sequence joins TRBV18 and TRBJ2-7; no clear D. This CDR3 is 16 amino acids long. Germline CDR1 KGHSH, CDR2 LQKENI. V was clipped by 3 bases and J by 4 bases, with 19 bases between them.